Following are 12 T cell receptor beta chains from one sample sequenced in a study of cytomegalovirus exposure and HLA in healthy donors. The PCR used 60 Vbeta and 13 Jbeta primers. Sequenced by immunoSEQ multiplex PCR; TCRdb stores in-frame clones only, minus some. The data show roughly 150,000 clones, about 85% seen once. The source material was PBMCs. Receptors were obtained from a man in his thirties or forties in good health and CMV-seropositive.

The rearrangement joins TRBV29-1 to TRBJ2-4, with 10 bases matching TRBD1. The CDR3 spans 13 residues. CDR1 and CDR2 from the germline V gene are SQVTM and ANQGSEA. J was trimmed by 8 bases and V by 1 base; bases with no gene match: 2. As DNA, the CDR3 is TGCAGCGTTGAAGGGACAGGGGGGGACATTCAGTACTTC. Residues: CSVEGTGGDIQYF.

The chain joins TRBV27 to TRBJ2-6; D is perhaps TRBD2 (6 bases). V lost 6 bases, J lost 1 base, and 10 bases lay in between. The CDR3 has 15 amino acids. CDR1 and CDR2 (germline): MNHEY, SMNVEV (reference sequence). Written as DNA, the CDR3 is TGTGCCAGCAGGGGACTGGATTCTGGGGCCAACGTCCTGACTTTC. Protein product: CASRGLDSGANVLTF.

This chain uses TRBV11-2 with TRBJ1-2; a possible D gene is TRBD1 (5 bases). The germline CDR1 and CDR2 sequences are SGHAT and FQNNGV. The CDR3 sequence is 16 residues long. Trimming removed 3 bases at V and 3 bases at J, with 17 bases between. The CDR3 is CASSLDNRLDDYGYTF. The CDR3 DNA follows: TGTGCCAGCAGCTTGGATAACAGGCTTGACGACTATGGCTACACCTTC.

This clone was seen at least ten times. The rearrangement joins TRBV4-3 to TRBJ2-1; possibly TRBD2 for D (5 bases). The CDR3 has 16 amino acids. Trimming removed 0 bases at V and 0 bases at J, with 9 bases between. The germline CDR1 and CDR2 sequences are LGHNA and YSLEER. The CDR3 here is CASSQDLAGSYNEQFF. CDR3 nucleotide sequence: TGCGCCAGCAGCCAAGATTTGGCGGGCTCCTACAATGAGCAGTTCTTC.

V and J are TRBV7-3 and TRBJ2-7, with 8 positions matching TRBD2. Germline lookup yields CDR1 SGHTA and CDR2 FQGTGA. This CDR3 has 14 residues. V dropped 5 bases and J dropped 6; count of bases not matched to a gene: 9. The DNA for the CDR3 is TGTGCCAGCAGCCTCCGGGGGGGCGATGGCGAGCAGTACTTC. Its translation is CASSLRGGDGEQYF. The full variable domain, completed using reference TRBV7-3 and TRBJ2-7, is GAGVSQTPSNKVTEKGKYVELRCDPISGHTALYWYRQSLGQGPEFLIYFQGTGAADDSGLPNDRFFAVRPEGSVSTLKIQRTERGDSAVYLCASSLRGGDGEQYFGPGTRLTVT.

This sequence joins TRBV4-1 and TRBJ2-7; TRBD2 agrees at 10 bases. V lost 4 bases to trimming and J lost 10 bases; unmatched junction nucleotides: 10. Germline CDR1 and CDR2: MGHRA and YSYEKL. The CDR3 is 14 amino acids. The DNA of the CDR3 is TGCGCCAGCAGCCCCGATAGCGGGAGGACCATACAGTACTTC. Protein product: CASSPDSGRTIQYF.

In its sample, this clone was seen a few times. The chain employs TRBV6-1 and TRBJ2-7; the match to TRBD2 covers 10 bases. Germline CDR1 is MNHNS and CDR2 is SASEGT. The CDR3 spans 15 residues. The ends lost 3 bases at V and 3 bases at J; junction bases unmatched: 5. CDR3 loop: CASSDGLAEHYEQYV. The CDR3 DNA reads as TGTGCCAGCAGTGATGGACTAGCGGAACACTACGAGCAGTACGTC.

The chain recombines TRBV9 with TRBJ2-5; 8 bases line up with TRBD2. Germline V CDR1 and CDR2: SGDLS, YYNGEE. The CDR3 loop spans 15 amino acids. V lost 0 bases and J lost 3; bases outside the gene matches: 4. The CDR3 DNA sequence: TGTGCCAGCAGCGTAGAGAGGACTAGCAAAGAGACCCAGTACTTC. Protein sequence: CASSVERTSKETQYF.

V is TRBV5-6 and J is TRBJ2-2; tentatively, D is TRBD1 (6 bases). Trimming left V 5 bases short and J 7 bases short, with 9 bases between. The CDR3 contains 12 residues. Germline CDR1 reads SGHDT; CDR2 reads YYEEEE. The CDR3 coding sequence is TGTGCCAGCAGTTCCAGGGGCGGGGAGCTGTTTTTT. Amino acids: CASSSRGGELFF.

The chain carries TRBV7-2 and TRBJ2-7; TRBD2 is a possible D gene (5 bases). Trimming removed 6 bases at V and 2 bases at J, with 14 bases between. CDR3 length: 14 residues. Germline CDR1 SGHTA, CDR2 FQGNSA. The CDR3 DNA reads as TGTGCCAGCAGTGAGCGGAGTCAAACCTACGAGCAGTACTTC. It is translated as CASSERSQTYEQYF.

This clone was picked up one time. The rearrangement joins TRBV7-9 to TRBJ2-3; D gene uncertain. The CDR3 extends over 16 amino acids. The V gene's germline CDR1 is SEHNR and CDR2 FQNEAQ (reference sequence). V was cut by 1 base and J by 4 bases, with 15 bases left in between. CDR3 amino acids: CASSLGSLSISDTQYF. The CDR3, as DNA: TGTGCCAGCAGCTTAGGGAGCCTTAGTATTTCAGATACGCAGTATTTT.

This clone appeared once. The chain uses TRBV18 and TRBJ2-5; D possibly corresponds to TRBD2 (6 bases). Trimming took off 5 bases at V and 5 bases at J, with 12 bases between the two ends. Germline V gene data show CDR1 as KGHSH and CDR2 as LQKENI. The CDR3 covers 13 residues. The CDR3 nucleotides are TGTGCCAGCTCAGCGGGGACGGCGGAGACCCAGTACTTC. Protein: CASSAGTAETQYF.